This T cell receptor (beta chain) was obtained from a study of CD4 T cells in relation to SARS-CoV-2 and coronaviruses. Overall study findings and caveats: Compared with monoreactive clones, crossreactive clones showed significantly weaker SARS-CoV-2 expansion.

V gave up 6 bases and J gave up 5 bases, with 10 bases separating them. The CDR3 has 13 amino acids. TCRdb keeps only in-frame clones here, not all; method: immunoSEQ multiplex PCR. The sample carries about 23,000 clones, about 80% recorded once. As regards this clone: Its antigen is unidentified.

Unexposed donor CD4+ T cells date from 2011-2018, before the COVID-19 pandemic. Isolation of CD4+ T cells took place after roughly nine days in culture. The sample taken for sequencing was CD4+ T cells from PBMCs, cultured in vitro. The receptor was isolated from a human donor in good health. J is TRBJ2-2 and V is TRBV12-3 or TRBV12-4; D remains unclear. In DNA form, the CDR3 reads TGTGCCAGCAGCCCGACTGCGACCGGGGAGCTGTTTTTT. It encodes CASSPTATGELFF.